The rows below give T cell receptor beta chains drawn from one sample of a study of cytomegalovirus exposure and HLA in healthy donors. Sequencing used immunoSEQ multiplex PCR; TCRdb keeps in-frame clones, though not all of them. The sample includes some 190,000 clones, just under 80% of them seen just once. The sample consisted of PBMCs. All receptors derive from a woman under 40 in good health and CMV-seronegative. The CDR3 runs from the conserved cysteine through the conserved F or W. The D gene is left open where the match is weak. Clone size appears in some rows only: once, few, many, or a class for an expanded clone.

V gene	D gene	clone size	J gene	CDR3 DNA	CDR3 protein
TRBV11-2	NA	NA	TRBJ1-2	TGTGCCAGCAGCGCGGACAGAAACTATGGCTACACCTTC	CASSADRNYGYTF
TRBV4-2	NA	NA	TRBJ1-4	TGTGCCAGCAGCCAAGATAGTCAGGGGAAACTGTTTTTT	CASSQDSQGKLFF
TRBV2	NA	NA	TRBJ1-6	TGTGCCAGCAGTGAACGGAGCTCCTATAATTCACCCCTCCACTTT	CASSERSSYNSPLHF
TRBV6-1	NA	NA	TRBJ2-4	TGTGCCAGCAGTGAAGCGCGCAGGGTCGAGTACTTC	CASSEARRVEYF
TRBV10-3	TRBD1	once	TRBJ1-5	TGTGCCACCCGGCAAGAGGGACAGTTGTCTCAGCCCCAGCATTTT	CATRQEGQLSQPQHF
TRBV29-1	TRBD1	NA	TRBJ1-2	TGCAGCGTTTCTACCGGGACAGGGAATTATGGCTACACCTTC	CSVSTGTGNYGYTF
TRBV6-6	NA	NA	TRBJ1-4	TGTGCCAGCAGTTACCGGCAGGGAAGTGAAAAACTGTTTTTT	CASSYRQGSEKLFF
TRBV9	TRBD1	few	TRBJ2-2	TGTGCCAGCAGCACGGGGGACAGGGCCACCGGGGAGCTGTTTTTT	CASSTGDRATGELFF
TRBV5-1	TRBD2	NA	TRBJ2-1	TGCGCCAGCCGGGGACTAGCAAGCGACAATGAGCAGTTCTTC	CASRGLASDNEQFF
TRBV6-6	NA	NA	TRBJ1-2	TGTGCCAGCAGTCCAGACGGGAGACGGACATCCTATGGCTACACCTTC	CASSPDGRRTSYGYTF
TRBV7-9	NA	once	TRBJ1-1	TGTGCCAGCAGCTCCTGGCCAGGGGTGAACACTGAAGCTTTCTTT	CASSSWPGVNTEAFF
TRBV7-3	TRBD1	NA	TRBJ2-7	TGTGCCAGCAGCTCCACCGGGACAGCCCCGTTCGAGCAGTACTTC	CASSSTGTAPFEQYF
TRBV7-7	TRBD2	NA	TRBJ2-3	TGTGCTAGCAGCTTAGCTAGCGGTATTGGCACAGATACGCAGTATTTT	CASSLASGIGTDTQYF
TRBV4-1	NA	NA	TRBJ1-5	TGCGCCAGCAGCCATCCTTGGGCTATTAGCAATCAGCCCCAGCATTTT	CASSHPWAISNQPQHF
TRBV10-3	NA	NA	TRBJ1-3	TGTGCCATCAGTGAGTCTGGGGGGGGCGGCTCTGGAAACACCATATATTTT	CAISESGGGGSGNTIYF
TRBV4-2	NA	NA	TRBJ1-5	TGTGCCAGCAGCCAAGGCCAGGGCAATCAGCCCCAGCATTTT	CASSQGQGNQPQHF
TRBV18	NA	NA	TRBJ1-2	TGTGCCAGCTCAGGCCTTTTTGGGGACAACTCCGGCTACACCTTC	CASSGLFGDNSGYTF
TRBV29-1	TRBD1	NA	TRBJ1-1	TGCAGCGTTTTGGGACAGCTGAACACTGAAGCTTTCTTT	CSVLGQLNTEAFF
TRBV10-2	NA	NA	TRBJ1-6	TGCGCCACCGCCCGTGCCAGGGGCTCCTATAATTCACCCCTCCACTTT	CATARARGSYNSPLHF
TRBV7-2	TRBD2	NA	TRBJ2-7	TGTGCCAGCAGCTTAATATTAGCGGGGGAAGAGCAGTACTTC	CASSLILAGEEQYF
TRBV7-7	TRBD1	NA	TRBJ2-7	TGTGCTAGCAGCTTAGGGACAGGAGCCTACGAGCAGTACTTC	CASSLGTGAYEQYF
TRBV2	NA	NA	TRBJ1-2	TGTGCCAGCAGTGAATCCGGGTCTGGCTACACCTTC	CASSESGSGYTF
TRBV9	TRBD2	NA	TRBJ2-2	TGTGCCAGCAGCGTTAGCGGGGGGTCCACCGGGGAGCTGTTTTTT	CASSVSGGSTGELFF
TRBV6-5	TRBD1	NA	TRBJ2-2	TGTGCCAGCAGGGGGACAGGGCGTACCGGGGAGCTGTTTTTT	CASRGTGRTGELFF
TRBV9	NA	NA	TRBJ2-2	TGTGCCAGCAGCGTACAGGGGAGCACCGGGGAGCTGTTTTTT	CASSVQGSTGELFF
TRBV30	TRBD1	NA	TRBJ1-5	TGTGCCTGGAAACCGACAGGGCATAGCAATCAGCCCCAGCATTTT	CAWKPTGHSNQPQHF
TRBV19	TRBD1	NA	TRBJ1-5	TGTGCCACAGACAGGGGAGATCAGCCCCAGCATTTT	CATDRGDQPQHF
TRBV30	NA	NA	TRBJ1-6	TGTGCCTGGACTATCAAACGGGACTTCGGGTTCGATTCACCCCTCCACTTT	CAWTIKRDFGFDSPLHF
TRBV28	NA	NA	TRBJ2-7	TGTGCCAGCAGCTCGACCCGGGGAGTGGACTTC	CASSSTRGVDF
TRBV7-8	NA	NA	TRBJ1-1	TGTGCCAGCAGCTTAGCGACAGGGAACACTGAAGCTTTCTTT	CASSLATGNTEAFF
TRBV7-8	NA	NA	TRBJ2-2	TGTGCCAGCAGACTTAGTCAGGGGAGCGGCGGGGAGCTGTTTTTT	CASRLSQGSGGELFF
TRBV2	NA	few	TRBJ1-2	TGTGCCAGCACGGCAAGGGGAGGCAACTATGGCTACACCTTC	CASTARGGNYGYTF
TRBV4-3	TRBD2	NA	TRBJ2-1	TGCGCCAGCAGCCAAGATCCCAGCGGGGGGGCGTACAATGAGCAGTTCTTC	CASSQDPSGGAYNEQFF
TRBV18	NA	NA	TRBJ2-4	TGTGCCAGCTCACCACTGCAGGGTATAGCCAAAAACATTCAGTACTTC	CASSPLQGIAKNIQYF
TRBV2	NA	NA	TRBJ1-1	TGTGCCAGCAGTGAGGATGGCGGAGCTTTCTTT	CASSEDGGAFF
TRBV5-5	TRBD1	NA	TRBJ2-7	TGTGCCAGCAGCTTCACGGGACAGGTCTACGAGCAGTACTTC	CASSFTGQVYEQYF
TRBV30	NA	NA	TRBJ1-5	TGTGCCTGGAGTGTCCCTAGGCAGAAGCCCCAGCATTTT	CAWSVPRQKPQHF
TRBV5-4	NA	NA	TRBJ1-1	TGTGCCAGCAGCGGGAGGAGGGGGGGCGAGGAGGCTTTCTTT	CASSGRRGGEEAFF
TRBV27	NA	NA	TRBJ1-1	TGTGCCAGCAAACTCAAACGGGGAGAGGGCACTGAAGCTTTCTTT	CASKLKRGEGTEAFF
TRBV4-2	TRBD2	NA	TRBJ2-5	TGTGCCAGCAGCCAAGGGACCGGGACTAGCGGGGGGGTCGAGACCCAGTACTTC	CASSQGTGTSGGVETQYF
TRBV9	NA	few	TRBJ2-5	TGTGCCAGCAGCCCAAGCGTTGGGGAGACCCAGTACTTC	CASSPSVGETQYF
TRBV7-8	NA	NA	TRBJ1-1	TGTGCCAGCAGCTCGGGACATCAACTGGACACTGAAGCTTTCTTT	CASSSGHQLDTEAFF